These 30 T cell receptor beta chains share one sample of origin, sequenced in a study of T cell clones after liver transplantation. Here immunoSEQ multiplex PCR was the method, and the copy in TCRdb shows in-frame clones only, minus some. The table includes around 110,000 clones, just over 90% detected once. Sequences were derived from CD4+ T cells from blood, sampled 12 months after liver transplant. The receptor set was obtained from a human patient who received a liver transplant. The graft donor may account for some of the T cells.

The V and J genes are TRBV11-3 and TRBJ2-7; D perhaps matches TRBD2 (5 bases). Germline V lookup: CDR1 SGHNT, CDR2 YENEEA. Trimming shortened V by 3 bases and J by 5 bases, and 11 bases separated the two germline ends. The CDR3 loop spans 13 amino acids. The CDR3 is CASSLTIGNEQYF. The CDR3 nucleotides read TGTGCCAGCAGCTTGACTATAGGGAACGAGCAGTACTTC.

CDR3 coding DNA: TGTGCCAGCAGCGGAACCAGCAATCAGCCCCAGCATTTT. Amino acid sequence: CASSGTSNQPQHF. The J gene is TRBJ1-5, the V gene TRBV2; D is undetermined. The CDR3 is 13 amino acids. V dropped 6 bases and J dropped 1 base, with 7 bases sitting between them. Germline V gene lookup returns CDR1 SNHLY and CDR2 FYNNEI.

The CDR3 protein is CSVGYDRGTIYF. The CDR3 coding sequence is TGCAGCGTTGGGTATGATAGGGGGACCATATATTTT. The chain combines TRBV29-1 with TRBJ1-3; possible D gene TRBD1, 6 bases. The CDR3 loop spans 12 amino acids. Germline-derived CDR1 and CDR2 are SQVTM and ANQGSEA. Trimming cost V 4 bases and J 10 bases, with 14 bases left between them.

This chain uses TRBV9 with TRBJ1-1, with 8 positions matching TRBD1. Germline V gene data show CDR1 as SGDLS and CDR2 as YYNGEE. The V and J ends lost 0 bases and 3 bases, in that order; junction bases with no gene match: 4. CDR3 length: 15 amino acids. In DNA, the CDR3 is TGTGCCAGCAGCGTAGTTCAGGGGGCGGACACTGAAGCTTTCTTT. Translation: CASSVVQGADTEAFF.

This chain connects TRBV7-2 to TRBJ2-2; D might be TRBD2 (6 bases). Germline V gene sequence: CDR1 SGHTA, CDR2 FQGNSA. Trimming took 1 base from V and 4 from J, leaving 19 bases between them. CDR3 size: 18 residues. CDR3 amino acids: CASSLEAGGQGVTGELFF. CDR3 in DNA: TGTGCCAGCAGCTTAGAGGCTGGAGGGCAGGGCGTCACCGGGGAGCTGTTTTTT.

The chain is built from TRBV15 and TRBJ1-1; no clear D gene. V was trimmed by 8 bases and J by 5 bases, leaving 21 bases between them. The CDR3 has 15 residues. CDR1 LNHNV and CDR2 YYDKDF come from the germline V gene (reference sequence). The chain's CDR3 is CATSEGLGRGTEAFF. The CDR3 coding sequence is TGTGCCACCTCCGAGGGTTTGGGGAGAGGAACTGAAGCTTTCTTT.

This chain uses TRBV5-8 with TRBJ2-7, with 8 bases identical to TRBD1. The V segment lost 0 bases and the J segment 1 base; nucleotides outside the gene matches: 3. Germline assignment: CDR1 SGHTS and CDR2 YDEGEE. This CDR3 is 15 amino acids long. The CDR3 DNA sequence: TGTGCCAGCAGCTTGGCCGGGACAGGATCCTACGAGCAGTACTTC. Translation gives CASSLAGTGSYEQYF.

The J gene is TRBJ1-5, the V gene TRBV5-1, with 8 bases matching TRBD1. The junction had 3 bases not matched to a gene; V was cut back by 2 bases and J by 5 bases. The CDR3 extends over 14 amino acids. Germline assignment: CDR1 SGHRS and CDR2 YFSETQ. CDR3: CASSFTGGDQPQHF. In nucleotides, the CDR3 is TGCGCCAGCAGCTTCACAGGGGGGGATCAGCCCCAGCATTTT.

The rearrangement links TRBV2 to TRBJ1-2; D ambiguous. Per germline, CDR1 SNHLY and CDR2 FYNNEI. Trimming removed 4 bases from V and 5 bases from J, with 14 bases in between. This CDR3 contains 14 residues. This CDR3 reads CASSGLGGIYGYTF. In DNA, the CDR3 is TGTGCCAGCAGTGGGCTCGGTGGGATATATGGCTACACCTTC. The complete variable domain, with remaining parts taken from reference TRBV2 and TRBJ1-2, reads EPEVTQTPSHQVTQMGQEVILRCVPISNHLYFYWYRQILGQKVEFLVSFYNNEISEKSEIFDDQFSVERPDGSNFTLKIRSTKLEDSAMYFCASSGLGGIYGYTFGSGTRLTVV.

The chain employs TRBV7-2 and TRBJ2-7; 7 nucleotides match TRBD2. This CDR3 comprises 15 residues. The germline gives CDR1 SGHTA, CDR2 FQGNSA. The V gene end was trimmed by 5 bases and the J gene end by 4 bases; junction bases not matched to a gene: 11. The CDR3 region has the DNA TGTGCCAGCAGCCCCACGAGCGGGATGGTATACGAGCAGTACTTC. It translates to CASSPTSGMVYEQYF.

This clone appeared a single time. The chain combines TRBV10-3 with TRBJ1-3; D is uncertain. The CDR3 spans 14 residues. Germline V CDR1 and CDR2: ENHRY, SYGVKD. V dropped 7 bases and J dropped 0 bases, with 10 bases sitting between them. This chain's CDR3 is CAINERGSGNTIYF. The CDR3 region has the DNA TGTGCCATCAACGAGCGGGGCTCTGGAAACACCATATATTTT.

This clone appeared a single time. V is TRBV7-2 and J is TRBJ2-3, with TRBD2 identical over 11 bases. Losses at the gene ends were 5 bases for V and 0 bases for J; bases not matched to a gene: 10. This CDR3 is built from 18 residues. Germline loops: CDR1 SGHTA, CDR2 FQGNSA. This CDR3 reads CASSQRRLAGLSTDTQYF. CDR3 sequence (DNA): TGTGCCAGCAGCCAGAGGAGACTAGCGGGGCTAAGCACAGATACGCAGTATTTT.

This clone has only one observation. V gene TRBV4-3 combines with J gene TRBJ2-3, with 9 bases aligning to TRBD2. J gave up 8 bases and V 4 bases, and 7 bases lay outside the gene matches. Germline V lookup: CDR1 LGHNA, CDR2 YSLEER. The CDR3 runs 14 residues. In DNA form, the CDR3 reads TGCGCCAGCAGCCTGGGACTAGCCGGAGGTACGCAGTATTTT. Amino acid sequence: CASSLGLAGGTQYF.

The chain combines TRBV19 with TRBJ2-3, with TRBD1 matching 8 bases. V gave up 3 bases and J gave up 5 bases; unmatched junction bases: 7. The CDR3 totals 15 residues. Per the germline V gene, CDR1 is LNHDA and CDR2 is SQIVND (reference sequence). As DNA, the CDR3 is TGTGCCAGTAGTATTTCGGCAGGGGGCATAGATACGCAGTATTTT. The encoded protein is CASSISAGGIDTQYF. Using reference TRBV19 and TRBJ2-3 for the parts outside the CDR3, the full variable domain is DGGITQSPKYLFRKEGQNVTLSCEQNLNHDAMYWYRQDPGQGLRLIYYSQIVNDFQKGDIAEGYSVSREKKESFPLTVTSAQKNPTAFYLCASSISAGGIDTQYFGPGTRLTVL.

The CDR3 is CAISLAEQVKTYEQYF. CDR3 DNA sequence: TGTGCCATCAGCCTCGCGGAACAGGTGAAGACCTACGAGCAGTACTTC. The chain is built from TRBV10-3 and TRBJ2-7; D may be TRBD1 (5 bases). CDR3 size: 16 residues. V lost 6 bases, J lost 2 bases, and 20 bases lay in between. The germline gives CDR1 ENHRY, CDR2 SYGVKD.

The chain carries TRBV11-2 and TRBJ2-5; no reliable D call. Germline CDR1 is SGHAT and CDR2 is FQNNGV. V dropped 4 bases and J dropped 4 bases, with 16 bases sitting between them. This CDR3 has 15 amino acids. The CDR3 nucleotides are TGTGCCAGCAGCTACAAAAAATTACCCCCAGAGACCCAGTACTTC. Translated: CASSYKKLPPETQYF. The full variable domain, completed using reference TRBV11-2 and TRBJ2-5, is EAGVAQSPRYKIIEKRQSVAFWCNPISGHATLYWYQQILGQGPKLLIQFQNNGVVDDSQLPKDRFSAERLKGVDSTLKIQPAKLEDSAVYLCASSYKKLPPETQYFGPGTRLLVL.

J is TRBJ1-1 and V is TRBV5-1; 7 bases agree with TRBD1. After removal of 1 base from V and 4 bases from J, the junction contained 7 bases not matched to a gene. Germline V gene lookup returns CDR1 SGHRS and CDR2 YFSETQ. CDR3 size: 15 residues. CDR3 coding DNA: TGCGCCAGCAGCTTGTCTGCCAGGGGGGGCACTGAAGCTTTCTTT. It translates to CASSLSARGGTEAFF.

V is TRBV11-2 and J is TRBJ2-1, with D perhaps TRBD2 (5 bases). CDR1 SGHAT and CDR2 FQNNGV come from the germline V gene. This CDR3 is 13 amino acids long. V was cut by 3 bases and J by 6 bases, with 9 bases left in between. The CDR3 region is CASSFTSGNEQFF. The CDR3 DNA reads TGTGCCAGCAGCTTTACCAGCGGCAATGAGCAGTTCTTC. Full variable domain (remainder filled in from reference TRBV11-2 and TRBJ2-1): EAGVAQSPRYKIIEKRQSVAFWCNPISGHATLYWYQQILGQGPKLLIQFQNNGVVDDSQLPKDRFSAERLKGVDSTLKIQPAKLEDSAVYLCASSFTSGNEQFFGPGTRLTVL.

The J gene is TRBJ2-7, the V gene TRBV7-9; TRBD2 agrees at 7 bases. V was clipped by 3 bases and J by 3 bases; unmatched bases: 5. The CDR3 has 14 residues. Germline V gene data show CDR1 as SEHNR and CDR2 as FQNEAQ (reference sequence). The CDR3 DNA sequence: TGTGCCAGCAGCTTTCCTAGCGGAAGCTACGAGCAGTACTTC. This encodes CASSFPSGSYEQYF.

As regards this clone: An end of the junction does not agree with germline; a read error may underlie this. The same CDR3 can be traced to other DNA sequences in this sample. This sequence joins TRBV5-1 and TRBJ2-7; D gene uncertain. CDR3 size: 16 residues. The germline V gene has CDR1 SGHRS and CDR2 YFSETQ. Here the CDR3 DNA reads TGCGCCAGCAGCTCTAACCCTGAGAGCGTAACCTACGAGCAATACTTC. Amino acids: CASSSNPESVTYEQYF. Drawing the rest from reference TRBV5-1 and TRBJ2-7, the complete variable domain is KAGVTQTPRYLIKTRGQQVTLSCSPISGHRSVSWYQQTPGQGLQFLFEYFSETQRNKGNFPGRFSGRQFSNSRSEMNVSTLELGDSALYLCASSSNPESVTYEQYFGPGTRLTVT.

This clone was seen only once. This CDR3 is CASSRGTNEKLFF. The CDR3, as DNA: TGTGCCAGCAGCCGAGGAACTAATGAAAAACTGTTTTTT. The gene calls are TRBV28 and TRBJ1-4; unclear D gene. Germline CDR1 and CDR2: MDHEN and SYDVKM. The V end was cut by 6 bases, the J end by 1 base, with 6 bases between. The CDR3 length is 13 residues.

The rearrangement links TRBV7-9 to TRBJ2-1; 7 nucleotides agree with TRBD2. CDR3 length: 15 residues. With V trimmed by 5 bases and J by 7 bases, 11 bases remained unmatched. CDR1 is SEHNR and CDR2 is FQNEAQ in the germline V gene (reference sequence). CDR3: CASSGAGAAWNEQFF. CDR3 nucleotides: TGTGCCAGCAGCGGTGCGGGAGCGGCGTGGAATGAGCAGTTCTTC.

About this clone: The germline gene is not matched at one end of the junction; a read error may be the cause. The V and J genes are TRBV5-1 and TRBJ2-5, with TRBD2 identical over 10 bases. CDR1 is SGHRS and CDR2 is YFSETQ in the germline V gene. The CDR3 is made up of 15 amino acids. The DNA of the CDR3 is TGCGCCCGCAGCGGGGGGGGCTGGAGCCAAGAGACCCAGTACTTC. Translation: CARSGGGWSQETQYF.

The CDR3 reads CASSFRAGSSFTYEQYF. The CDR3 DNA is TGTGCCAGCAGTTTTCGGGCAGGCTCTAGTTTTACCTACGAGCAGTACTTC. This chain uses TRBV27 with TRBJ2-7; D is ambiguous. This CDR3 has 17 residues. V was clipped by 3 bases and J by 2 bases, with 20 bases between them. CDR1 MNHEY and CDR2 SMNVEV come from the germline V gene (reference sequence).

The rearrangement links TRBV2 to TRBJ2-7, with D uncertain. The CDR3 is 11 amino acids. Germline values: CDR1 SNHLY, CDR2 FYNNEI. V lost 9 bases and J 4 bases, leaving 10 bases between the germline ends. The CDR3, as DNA: TGTGCCAGAGGCCGGGTTTACGAGCAGTACTTC. Its translation: CARGRVYEQYF.

The chain recombines TRBV30 with TRBJ1-1, with D tentatively TRBD1 (5 bases). Germline CDR1 is GTSNPN and CDR2 is SVGIG (reference sequence). With 4 bases removed from V and 4 bases from J, the gap between germline ends came to 13 bases. The CDR3 contains 13 residues. The CDR3 DNA is TGTGCCTGGATCCAATCGGGGGGCACTGAAGCTTTCTTT. This sequence encodes CAWIQSGGTEAFF. Full variable domain (outside the CDR3, taken from reference TRBV30 and TRBJ1-1): SQTIHQWPATLVQPVGSPLSLECTVEGTSNPNLYWYRQAAGRGLQLLFYSVGIGQISSEVPQNLSASRPQDRQFILSSKKLLLSDSGFYLCAWIQSGGTEAFFGQGTRLTVV.

The table lists this clone with a few counts. This sequence joins TRBV21-1 and TRBJ2-7. TRBV21-1 is labeled a pseudogene. The CDR3 is 15 amino acids. Here the CDR3 DNA reads TGTGCCAGCAGCAAAGGGTTCCAGGAATCGGGCGAGCAGTACTTC. Translating gives CASSKGFQESGEQYF.

The chain is built from TRBV9 and TRBJ2-7; 10 bases are a match to TRBD1. J lost 5 bases, V lost 3 bases, and 8 bases had no gene match. CDR1 is SGDLS and CDR2 is YYNGEE in the germline V gene. The CDR3 length is 15 residues. This CDR3 reads CASSDPTGGMNEQYF. The CDR3 nucleotides read TGTGCCAGCAGCGATCCGACAGGGGGCATGAACGAGCAGTACTTC.

In its sample, this clone was seen once. The chain combines TRBV19 with TRBJ1-5; D uncertain. Looked up from germline, CDR1 is LNHDA and CDR2 is SQIVND (reference sequence). This CDR3 spans 18 amino acids. V was clipped by 0 bases and J by 2 bases, with 17 bases between them. The CDR3 sequence: CASSIDREGRGRNQPQHF. As DNA, the CDR3 is TGTGCCAGTAGTATAGATCGAGAGGGAAGAGGGCGCAATCAGCCCCAGCATTTT.

The gene calls are TRBV19 and TRBJ2-3, with 16 bases identical to TRBD2. V lost 5 bases to trimming and J lost 0 bases; unmatched junction nucleotides: 11. The CDR3 is 20 residues long. Per germline, CDR1 LNHDA and CDR2 SQIVND (reference sequence). In nucleotides, the CDR3 is TGTGCCAGTAGTGTCCCGGGACTAGCGGGAGGGGGGCACAGCACAGATACGCAGTATTTT. It is translated as CASSVPGLAGGGHSTDTQYF.